This is a list of T cell receptor beta chains from one sample in a study of blood T cell repertoires in COVID-19. Only in-frame clones appear in the TCRdb table, and some are missing; sequencing was by immunoSEQ multiplex PCR. This table has some 330,000 clones, just under 90% appearing once. Source material: peripheral blood. The origin of the receptors is a woman in her thirties with COVID-19, enrolled during active disease. Both conserved end residues are trimmed from each CDR3.

V gene,CDR3 protein
TRBV19,ASSIPPGGAAGELF
TRBV7-8,ASSATGVNEKLF
TRBV3-1/TRBV3-2,ASSRTSNYGYT
TRBV7-6,ASSSGTGGLTEAF
TRBV9,ASSVAFRSGGATDTQY
TRBV7-2,ASSSRQSIYGYT
TRBV7-9,ASSYGRQGDTEAF
TRBV29-1,SVDEWGDRGYT
TRBV2,ASSYTTTNEKLF
TRBV28,ASSTIQGRNQPQH
TRBV5-1,ASSMTGEKTEAF
TRBV21-1,ASSLRHHYGYT
TRBV27,ASSLLGGVDYGYT
TRBV6-5,ASIGLAGGYNEQF
TRBV6-5,ASSPQGHTEAF
TRBV5-5,ASSVTSGGPDTQY
TRBV18,ASSRGTGGVETQY
TRBV13,ASSTRTGANIQY
TRBV14,ASSQAHDLAGASYNEQF
TRBV6-5,ASRSRGTSTDTQY
TRBV2,ASSPEPSGNTIY
TRBV4-1,ASSQDRAAGGASPYEQY
TRBV6-6,ASSPQYGGSPLH
TRBV6-2/TRBV6-3,ASSHLPDSRNQPQH
TRBV4-1,ASSGDRYTEAF
TRBV10-3,AISERGKSIY
TRBV5-6,ASSAGTRYGYT
TRBV7-2,ASSPVPRGRAEAF
TRBV19,ASSISGQSIYGYT
TRBV3-1/TRBV3-2,ASSRTETNEQF
TRBV2,ASSEEASLGDTQY
TRBV28,ASSPPIQGWNTIY
TRBV4-2,ASSQAGTGGRSNQPQH
TRBV5-1,ASRNPGQVYGYT
TRBV19,ASSERTSGGETQY
TRBV5-4,ASSLAVRDSPLH
TRBV4-2,ASSQETGAWTQY
TRBV7-6,ASSSTGLLF
TRBV2,ASDTGPQRGETQY
TRBV7-6,ASSLDVRVGNTEAF
TRBV6-5,ASRPGTAGNYGYT
TRBV10-3,AISEVRGTSGNTIY
TRBV6-6,ASSYWGRTGELF
TRBV6-6,ASSYGTGKYGYT